This TCR beta chain was captured in a study of CD8+CD57+ T cells in acquired aplastic anemia. On the study more broadly: Sorted CD4+ and CD8+ cells gave a mean 3.2 ug DNA, range roughly 0.18 to 30 ug.

This clonotype was counted between two and nine times. Its antigen remains unknown. Study-level findings and limits: Patients and controls shared some 30 CD8+ CDR3 sequences.

The use of genomic DNA as template underpinned the TCR beta VDJ and CDR3 profiling. MiXCR, run by TCRdb on the reads, gives a single entry per CDR3 protein. This sample has around 150,000 distinct CDR3 sequences; less than 60% occur once, and the top ten carry roughly 2.8%. CDR3 length: 13 amino acids. V was trimmed by 10 bases and J by 1 base, leaving 11 bases between them. Germline CDR1 LNHNV, CDR2 YYDKDF (reference sequence). The patients chosen for sequencing had shown expansion of CD8+CD57+ cells (detected by flow cytometry). In all patients, the disease was severe acquired aplastic anemia. Blood samples were obtained from patients who had received no prior therapy.

This TCR derives from a human donor with aplastic anemia. The V gene is TRBV15, the J gene TRBJ2-1, with a weak D call TRBD1 (6 bases). Sequencing input: sorted CD4+, CD8+, or CD8+CD57+ T cells (not recorded which) from PBMCs. The CDR3 DNA reads as TGTGCCATCAGTCAGGGGTCCTACAATGAGCAGTTCTTC. It codes for CAISQGSYNEQFF.